This T cell receptor beta chain was sequenced during a study of T cell repertoires in cytomegalovirus infection. Whole-study context: The authors used CMV epitopes that were HLA-C-restricted (recently identified) and HLA-B-restricted (well studied). Indicated by public TCR beta signatures were CMV infection and matching HLA type. Study-wide points: In two of eight donors, the top clonotype was HLA-C-restricted CMV-specific. Summed public TCR beta family frequency identified CMV carriers bearing the relevant HLA.

Points on this clonotype: Its antigen remains unknown.

The CDR3 is 13 amino acids. V was trimmed by 5 bases and J by 4 bases, leaving 11 bases between them. Looked up from germline, CDR1 is SGHVT and CDR2 is SQSDAQ. TCRdb redid the calling of the reads with MiXCR, one entry per CDR3 protein. Of around 340,000 distinct CDR3 sequences listed, roughly 28% are singletons. The receptor comes from a human donor in good health (CMV status not recorded). Some clones in this sample may be carry-over from other donors' samples. Sequences were derived from cultured PBMCs, sampled from culture after CMV antigen stimulation. The rearrangement uses TRBV7-4 and TRBJ1-2; D possibly corresponds to TRBD1 (5 bases). As DNA, the CDR3 is TGTGCCAGCAGCCCCGGGGGGACCTATGGCTACACCTTC. Translation gives CASSPGGTYGYTF.